These 15 T cell receptor beta chains share one sample of origin, sequenced in a study of T cells in Graves' hyperthyroidism and ophthalmopathy (dated by TCRdb to about 2019). The library was generated by multiplex PCR. Sequencer: Illumina HiSeq 2000. TCR beta CDR3 regions were amplified from RNA transcripts. For the first round of RT-PCR on the TCR CDR3, the HTBI primer set was used together with the Qiagen OneStep RT-PCR kit. The raw public data were reprocessed by TCRdb itself: fastp quality trimming at Q25, MiXCR clonotype calling, in-frame beta chains only. Merged by CDR3 protein, the rows form single entries marked with the most common genes and DNA. Counted in this sample were 270,000 or so distinct CDR3 sequences; 25% to 30% of them appeared once. Roughly 24% of the sample rests with the top ten. Sequencing input: blood. These receptors all come from a man aged 40-49 years with Graves' hyperthyroidism that later progressed to Graves' ophthalmopathy.

This clonotype has at least ten counts. The rearrangement joins TRBV6-5 to TRBJ1-1, with a tentative D call TRBD1 (5 bases). The CDR3 contains 16 residues. Trimming took off 0 bases at V and 12 bases at J, with 23 bases between the two ends. Germline-derived CDR1 and CDR2 are MNHEY and SVGAGI. DNA for the CDR3: TGTGCCAGCAGTTACTCGACGCCGAGGGCAGGGCTAGATTCTTTCTTT. This codes for CASSYSTPRAGLDSFF.

V usage is TRBV12-3 or TRBV12-4 and J usage is TRBJ2-7, with 14 nucleotides matching TRBD2. This CDR3 spans 16 amino acids. Germline trimming cut 5 bases from V and 5 bases from J; bases unmatched to any gene: 8. CDR3 nucleotides: TGTGCCAGCAGTATAGGGACTAGCGGGAGTACGGACGAGCAGTACTTC. It yields the protein CASSIGTSGSTDEQYF.

This clonotype was recorded many times. V and J are TRBV30 and TRBJ1-1; D is possibly TRBD1 (5 bases). V dropped 0 bases and J dropped 6 bases, with 8 bases sitting between them. This CDR3 has 12 residues. Germline CDR1 reads GTSNPN; CDR2 reads SVGIG (reference sequence). The chain's CDR3 is CAWSVSGAEAFF. DNA for the CDR3: TGTGCCTGGAGTGTATCGGGGGCTGAAGCTTTCTTT.

The gene calls are TRBV30 and TRBJ1-5; D may be TRBD1 (5 bases). The CDR3 runs to 13 residues. The germline gives CDR1 GTSNPN, CDR2 SVGIG (reference sequence). The V end was cut by 3 bases, the J end by 3 bases, with 9 bases between. CDR3 coding DNA: TGTGCCTGGAGCGCAGGGTTCAATCAGCCCCAGCATTTT. It codes for CAWSAGFNQPQHF. Filled out from reference TRBV30 and TRBJ1-5, the complete variable domain reads SQTIHQWPATLVQPVGSPLSLECTVEGTSNPNLYWYRQAAGRGLQLLFYSVGIGQISSEVPQNLSASRPQDRQFILSSKKLLLSDSGFYLCAWSAGFNQPQHFGDGTRLSIL.

This clonotype was counted many times. The rearrangement joins TRBV28 to TRBJ2-7; perhaps TRBD2 as D (5 bases). The CDR3 runs 15 residues. V lost 5 bases and J lost 2, with 16 bases in between. Per the germline V gene, CDR1 is MDHEN and CDR2 is SYDVKM. The CDR3 coding sequence is TGTGCCAGCAGTCCTAGAGGTAGCGAGGCCTACGAGCAGTACTTC. This codes for CASSPRGSEAYEQYF.

The chain is built from TRBV6-1 and TRBJ1-1; D unclear. The V and J ends lost 4 bases and 0 bases respectively, with 9 bases between them. Germline V lookup: CDR1 MNHNS, CDR2 SASEGT. There are 14 residues in the CDR3. The CDR3 is CASSGGQMNTEAFF. In nucleotides, the CDR3 is TGTGCCAGCAGTGGAGGGCAGATGAACACTGAAGCTTTCTTT.

This clonotype showed up many times. The chain combines TRBV5-1 with TRBJ2-7; 9 nucleotides agree with TRBD2. With V trimmed by 1 base and J by 4 bases, 6 bases remained unmatched. The germline CDR1 and CDR2 sequences are SGHRS and YFSETQ. The CDR3 runs 15 residues. The CDR3 here is CASSLKAGGPYEQYF. CDR3 nucleotide sequence: TGCGCCAGCAGCTTGAAGGCGGGAGGGCCTTACGAGCAGTACTTC.

This clonotype was counted many times. J is TRBJ1-1 and V is TRBV2; tentative D call: TRBD1 (6 bases). This CDR3 spans 14 amino acids. Deletions cut 4 bases from V and 3 bases from J, with 12 bases between. Germline lookup yields CDR1 SNHLY and CDR2 FYNNEI. Written as DNA, the CDR3 is TGTGCCAGCAGTGTAGGCCAGGGGCACACTGAAGCTTTCTTT. It specifies CASSVGQGHTEAFF.

This clonotype was seen ten or more times. The rearrangement uses TRBV3-1 and TRBJ2-4, with D unclear. Per the germline V gene, CDR1 is LGHDT and CDR2 is YNNKEL (reference sequence). Deletions cut 1 base from V and 0 bases from J, with 10 bases between. The CDR3 is made up of 16 amino acids. The CDR3 DNA follows: TGTGCCAGCAGCCAAGTATCGGACCTAGCCAAAAACATTCAGTACTTC. The encoded protein is CASSQVSDLAKNIQYF.

The gene calls are TRBV29-1 and TRBJ1-2, with 10 bases that match TRBD1. The germline CDR1 and CDR2 sequences are SQVTM and ANQGSEA. Unmatched junction bases numbered 8, after V lost 0 bases and J lost 1 base. This CDR3 is 17 amino acids long. The CDR3 sequence: CSVEDRGQGRFNYGYTF. CDR3 sequence (DNA): TGCAGCGTTGAAGATCGGGGACAGGGGCGATTTAACTATGGCTACACCTTC.

At least ten counts were recorded for this clonotype. This chain joins TRBV6-1 and TRBJ1-1; D call uncertain. CDR3 size: 16 residues. V was clipped by 6 bases and J by 1 base, with 18 bases between them. Germline CDR1 and CDR2: MNHNS and SASEGT. The CDR3 DNA sequence: TGTGCCAGCAGACACCAATATTTGGGTAGGAACACTGAAGCTTTCTTT. This translates into CASRHQYLGRNTEAFF.

CDR3 loop: CASRSAGVETQYF. In DNA form, the CDR3 reads TGTGCCAGCAGATCGGCGGGGGTAGAGACCCAGTACTTC. The chain links TRBV6-1 to TRBJ2-5; 7 bases agree with TRBD2. Germline-derived CDR1 and CDR2 are MNHNS and SASEGT. The ends lost 6 bases at V and 4 bases at J; junction bases unmatched: 5. The CDR3 covers 13 residues.

This clonotype has a count of ten or more. This chain links TRBV30 with TRBJ2-5; D possibly corresponds to TRBD2 (5 bases). The V end lost 1 base, the J end lost 5 bases, and 8 bases lay between the germline ends. This CDR3 has 12 amino acids. Per the germline V gene, CDR1 is GTSNPN and CDR2 is SVGIG (reference sequence). The CDR3 loop reads CAWSAGIETQYF. CDR3 bases: TGTGCCTGGAGTGCCGGGATCGAGACCCAGTACTTC.

This clonotype was seen many times. This chain uses TRBV4-1 with TRBJ2-4; the match to TRBD2 covers 14 bases. Germline lookup yields CDR1 MGHRA and CDR2 YSYEKL. With 4 bases clipped from V and 1 base from J, the junction kept 6 bases outside the gene matches. CDR3 length equals 18 residues. Written as DNA, the CDR3 is TGCGCCAGCAGCCTCGGACTAGCGGGAGGAGTGGCCAAAAACATTCAGTACTTC. Amino acids: CASSLGLAGGVAKNIQYF.

The CDR3: CATRPGYAQETQYF. The CDR3 DNA follows: TGTGCCACCAGACCGGGGTATGCCCAAGAGACCCAGTACTTC. The chain uses TRBV15 and TRBJ2-5, with D possibly being TRBD2 (5 bases). V was shortened by 6 bases and J by 1 base, with 12 bases between the two germline ends. This CDR3 is built from 14 residues. The germline V gene has CDR1 LNHNV and CDR2 YYDKDF (reference sequence).